What follows are 17 T cell receptor beta chains derived from one specimen sequenced in a study of blood T cells in healthy people across ages (dated by TCRdb to the mid-2010s). Receptor amplification or capture employed 5' RACE. The reads were generated on an Illumina HiSeq 2500. A second PCR of roughly 6 to 11 cycles was run with a J-beta primer mix and a sample-barcoded 5' primer. TCRdb itself trimmed the public reads at Q25 with fastp, ran MiXCR and retained productive beta chains. Each record represents a unique CDR3 protein, reported with the most common genes and DNA among its rows. The sample profile shows over 1,500,000 distinct CDR3 sequences; about 50% of them were found once. Of the sample, less than 2.5% falls within the top ten clones. Sequencing input: blood. All receptors come from a woman aged 40 to 50 in good health.

This chain links TRBV20-1 with TRBJ2-5, with D tentatively TRBD2 (8 bases). The J call could be wrong; TRBJ2-7 is a better fit for the DNA end. Germline V CDR1 and CDR2: DFQATT, SNEGSKA (reference sequence). This CDR3 has 13 amino acids. CDR3 in amino acids: CSAGSGGGCEQYF. The CDR3 DNA is TGCAGTGCTGGGTCGGGAGGGGGCTGCGAGCAGTACTTC.

V and J are TRBV7-2 and TRBJ1-1; no definite D call. The germline V and J ends were trimmed by 0 bases and 6 bases, with 8 bases remaining between them. The CDR3 spans 13 residues. Germline lookup yields CDR1 SGHTA and CDR2 FQGNSA. The CDR3, as DNA: TGTGCCAGCAGCTTAGCAGCTCGGGCTGAAGCTTTCTTT. Translation gives CASSLAARAEAFF.

The chain employs TRBV7-4 and TRBJ2-7, with 13 bases lining up with TRBD2. Germline assignment: CDR1 SGHVT and CDR2 SQSDAQ. The V and J ends lost 4 bases and 3 bases, in that order; junction bases with no gene match: 12. The CDR3 extends over 18 amino acids. CDR3 coding DNA: TGTGCCAGCAGCTACCCAGGACTAGCGGGGGCCTTTCACTACGAGCAGTACTTC. Its protein product is CASSYPGLAGAFHYEQYF.

The rearrangement joins TRBV27 to TRBJ2-1, with TRBD2 matching over 15 bases. Germline CDR1 MNHEY, CDR2 SMNVEV (reference sequence). The V segment lost 3 bases and the J segment 2 bases; nucleotides outside the gene matches: 5. The CDR3 is 18 residues long. The CDR3 spells CASSLGLAGGGTYNEQFF. CDR3 bases: TGTGCCAGCAGTTTGGGACTAGCGGGGGGCGGCACCTACAATGAGCAGTTCTTC.

V gene TRBV6-2 or TRBV6-3 combines with J gene TRBJ2-1; 10 bases line up with TRBD1. The CDR3 contains 16 residues. The V segment lost 4 bases and the J segment 11 bases; nucleotides outside the gene matches: 14. Per the germline V gene, CDR1 is MNHEY and CDR2 is SVGEGT. The chain's CDR3 is CASSWRDRGFLNKQFF. The CDR3, as DNA: TGTGCCAGCAGTTGGCGGGACAGGGGATTCCTTAATAAGCAGTTCTTC.

The genes are TRBV20-1 and TRBJ2-7; 11 nucleotides match TRBD2. J lost 0 bases, V lost 1 base, and 11 bases had no gene match. This CDR3 has 18 residues. Looked up from germline, CDR1 is DFQATT and CDR2 is SNEGSKA (reference sequence). The CDR3 sequence: CSARARLAGRLSSYEQYF. The CDR3, as DNA: TGCAGTGCTAGAGCGCGACTAGCGGGGCGGTTAAGCTCCTACGAGCAGTACTTC.

The V call is TRBV29-1, the J call TRBJ2-1; maybe TRBD2 (7 bases). TRBJ2-7 matches the DNA end more closely, so the J call is doubtful. The germline V gene encodes CDR1 SQVTM and CDR2 ANQGSEA. The CDR3 length is 15 residues. CDR3 DNA: TGCAGCGTTGTTGGGGGGGCGAATCCCTACAATGAGCAGTACTTC. It translates to CSVVGGANPYNEQYF.

This sequence joins TRBV28 and TRBJ2-3, with 7 bases fitting TRBD2. Germline CDR1 is MDHEN and CDR2 is SYDVKM. CDR3 length: 14 amino acids. V lost 9 bases, J lost 9 bases, and 15 bases stayed unmatched. CDR3 nucleotides: TGTGCCAGTCTTGGGACTATGTCACGGGGAACGCAGTATTTT. Protein sequence: CASLGTMSRGTQYF. Full variable domain (outside the CDR3, taken from reference TRBV28 and TRBJ2-3): DVKVTQSSRYLVKRTGEKVFLECVQDMDHENMFWYRQDPGLGLRLIYFSYDVKMKEKGDIPEGYSVSREKKERFSLILESASTNQTSMYLCASLGTMSRGTQYFGPGTRLTVL.

The chain recombines TRBV28 with TRBJ2-1; a possible D gene is TRBD1 (5 bases). Trimming shortened V by 7 bases and J by 9 bases, and 22 bases separated the two germline ends. The CDR3 loop spans 15 amino acids. The germline gives CDR1 MDHEN, CDR2 SYDVKM. In nucleotides, the CDR3 is TGTGCCAGCAAGGCCGGAGAACAGGTCTCGCGTGAGCAGTTCTTC. Its translation: CASKAGEQVSREQFF.

About this clonotype: A much larger clone lies one base from this, so it may be a read error. The rearrangement uses TRBV6-6 and TRBJ2-3; perhaps TRBD2 as D (5 bases). V shed 5 bases and J shed 6 bases, with 12 bases lying between them. The CDR3 spans 13 residues. Germline V CDR1 and CDR2: MNHNY, SVGAGI (reference sequence). CDR3 coding DNA: TGTGCCAGCAGTGACTGGTCGGGGGATACGCAGTATTTT. Translated: CASSDWSGDTQYF.

This clonotype turned up a few times. As DNA, the CDR3 is TGCGCCAGCAGCCAAGGAAATTGGGGACAGGAGAACTACGAGCAGTACTTC. It translates to CASSQGNWGQENYEQYF. The chain combines TRBV4-3 with TRBJ2-7; 8 bases are shared with TRBD1. This CDR3 region has 17 residues. V shed 1 base and J 3 bases; nucleotides not matched to a gene: 11. CDR1 is LGHNA, CDR2 YSLEER, per germline.

The rearrangement uses TRBV20-1 and TRBJ2-1; 11 positions agree with TRBD2. Unmatched junction bases numbered 15, after V lost 6 bases and J lost 2 bases. CDR1 DFQATT and CDR2 SNEGSKA come from the germline V gene (reference sequence). CDR3 length equals 18 residues. In DNA, the CDR3 is TGCAGTGCCGTTAAAGTGGTAGCGGGGGGGGGCCCCTACAATGAGCAGTTCTTC. It is translated as CSAVKVVAGGGPYNEQFF.

The CDR3 region is CTSSRREGFEQYF. In nucleotides, the CDR3 is TGTACCAGCAGCCGACGTGAGGGGTTCGAGCAGTACTTC. The chain combines TRBV7-2 with TRBJ2-7, with D perhaps assigned TRBD1 or TRBD2 (5 bases each). Per germline, CDR1 SGHTA and CDR2 FQGNSA. The CDR3 length is 13 residues. The V and J ends lost 5 bases and 6 bases respectively, with 14 bases between them.

The V and J genes are TRBV20-1 and TRBJ2-3; 8 nucleotides agree with TRBD2. Germline V lookup: CDR1 DFQATT, CDR2 SNEGSKA (reference sequence). The ends lost 3 bases at V and 4 bases at J; junction bases unmatched: 9. The CDR3 covers 15 residues. CDR3 bases: TGCAGTGCTAGGGTCAGGACTAGCACCCCAGATACGCAGTATTTT. Protein: CSARVRTSTPDTQYF.

The chain has TRBV2 and TRBJ2-7, with TRBD2 identical over 10 bases. The trim removed 7 bases at V and 0 bases at J, leaving 3 bases unmatched. Germline CDR1 is SNHLY and CDR2 is FYNNEI. The CDR3 sequence is 14 residues long. For the CDR3, the DNA is TGTGCCAGCATGCTAGCGGGGGCCTCCTACGAGCAGTACTTC. The encoded protein is CASMLAGASYEQYF.

This chain joins TRBV28 and TRBJ1-2; the D is unclear. CDR1 is MDHEN, CDR2 SYDVKM, per germline. Trimming removed 4 bases from V and 3 bases from J, with 12 bases in between. This CDR3 is built from 14 residues. In DNA form, the CDR3 reads TGTGCCAGCAGTTCCCCCCCCGGGGACTATGGCTACACCTTC. It translates to CASSSPPGDYGYTF.

V usage is TRBV4-3 and J usage is TRBJ1-4; TRBD1 aligns across 11 bases. J gave up 8 bases and V 2 bases, and 7 bases lay outside the gene matches. CDR3 length: 16 residues. Germline V gives CDR1 LGHNA, CDR2 YSLEER. The CDR3 loop reads CASSQRPGTGGEKLFF. CDR3 sequence (DNA): TGCGCCAGCAGCCAACGCCCTGGGACAGGGGGAGAAAAACTGTTTTTT.